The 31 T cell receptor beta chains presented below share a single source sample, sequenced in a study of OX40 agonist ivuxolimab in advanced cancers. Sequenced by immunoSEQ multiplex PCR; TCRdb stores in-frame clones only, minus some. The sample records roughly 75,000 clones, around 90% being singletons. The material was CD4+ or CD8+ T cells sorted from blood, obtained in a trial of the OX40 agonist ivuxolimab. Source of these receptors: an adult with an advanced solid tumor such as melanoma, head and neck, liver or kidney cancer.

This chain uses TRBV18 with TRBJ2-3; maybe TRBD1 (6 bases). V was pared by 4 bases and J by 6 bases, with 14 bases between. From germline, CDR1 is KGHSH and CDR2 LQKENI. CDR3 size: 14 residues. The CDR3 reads CASSRDRKLDTQYF. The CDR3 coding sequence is TGTGCCAGCTCACGTGACAGGAAGCTGGATACGCAGTATTTT.

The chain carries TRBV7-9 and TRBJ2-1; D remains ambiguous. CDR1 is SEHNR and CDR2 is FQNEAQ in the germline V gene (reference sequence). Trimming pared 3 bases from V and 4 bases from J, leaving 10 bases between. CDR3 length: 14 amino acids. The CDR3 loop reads CASSFHRFYNEQFF. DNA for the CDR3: TGTGCCAGCAGCTTTCACCGTTTTTACAATGAGCAGTTCTTC. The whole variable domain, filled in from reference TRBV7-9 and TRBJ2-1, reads DTGVSQNPRHKITKRGQNVTFRCDPISEHNRLYWYRQTLGQGPEFLTYFQNEAQLEKSRLLSDRFSAERPKGSFSTLEIQRTEQGDSAMYLCASSFHRFYNEQFFGPGTRLTVL.

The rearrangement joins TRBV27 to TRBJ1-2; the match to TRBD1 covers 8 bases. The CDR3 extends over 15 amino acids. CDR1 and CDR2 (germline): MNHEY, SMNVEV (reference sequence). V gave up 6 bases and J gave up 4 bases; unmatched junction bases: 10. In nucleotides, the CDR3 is TGTGCCAGCAGCCATCGGACAGGGTTCGGCTATGGCTACACCTTC. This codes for CASSHRTGFGYGYTF.

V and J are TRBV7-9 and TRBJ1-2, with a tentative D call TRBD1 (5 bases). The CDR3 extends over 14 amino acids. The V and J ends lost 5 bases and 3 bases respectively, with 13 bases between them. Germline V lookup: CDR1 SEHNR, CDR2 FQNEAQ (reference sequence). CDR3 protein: CASSLKQGDYGYTF. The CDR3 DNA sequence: TGTGCCAGCAGCCTCAAGCAGGGCGACTATGGCTACACCTTC.

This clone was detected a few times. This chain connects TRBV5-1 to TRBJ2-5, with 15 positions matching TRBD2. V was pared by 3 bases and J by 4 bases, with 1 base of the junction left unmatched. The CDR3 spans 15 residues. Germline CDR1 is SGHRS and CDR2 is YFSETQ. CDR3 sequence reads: CASSSGLAGGETQYF. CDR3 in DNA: TGCGCCAGCAGCTCGGGACTAGCGGGAGGAGAGACCCAGTACTTC.

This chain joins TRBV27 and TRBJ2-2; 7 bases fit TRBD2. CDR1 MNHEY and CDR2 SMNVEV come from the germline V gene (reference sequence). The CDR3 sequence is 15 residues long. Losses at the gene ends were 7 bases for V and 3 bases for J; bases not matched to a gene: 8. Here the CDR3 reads CASKWGGIDTGELFF. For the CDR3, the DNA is TGTGCCAGCAAATGGGGAGGGATAGACACCGGGGAGCTGTTTTTT.

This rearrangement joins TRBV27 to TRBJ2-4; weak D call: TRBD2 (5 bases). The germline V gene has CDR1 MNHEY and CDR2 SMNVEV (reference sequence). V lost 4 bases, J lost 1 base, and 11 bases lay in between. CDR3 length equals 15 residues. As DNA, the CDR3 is TGTGCCAGCAGTTCGCTGGCGGGTGCCAAAAACATTCAGTACTTC. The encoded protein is CASSSLAGAKNIQYF.

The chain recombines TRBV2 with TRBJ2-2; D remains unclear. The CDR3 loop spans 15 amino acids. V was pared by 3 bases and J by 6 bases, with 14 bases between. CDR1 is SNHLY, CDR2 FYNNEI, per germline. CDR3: CASSDGSAGAGELFF. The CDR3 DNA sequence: TGTGCCAGCAGTGATGGCAGCGCAGGTGCCGGGGAGCTGTTTTTT.

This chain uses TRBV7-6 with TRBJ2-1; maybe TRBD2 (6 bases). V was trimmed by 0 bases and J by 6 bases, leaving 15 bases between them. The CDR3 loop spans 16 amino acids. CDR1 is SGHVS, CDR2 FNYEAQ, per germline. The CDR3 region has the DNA TGTGCCAGCAGCTTAGCGCGCGGGAAAACGGGCAATGAGCAGTTCTTC. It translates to CASSLARGKTGNEQFF.

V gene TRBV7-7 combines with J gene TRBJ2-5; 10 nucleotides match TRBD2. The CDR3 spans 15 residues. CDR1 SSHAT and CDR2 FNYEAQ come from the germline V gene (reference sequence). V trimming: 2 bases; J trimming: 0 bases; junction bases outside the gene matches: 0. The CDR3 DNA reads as TGTGCCAGCAGCTTAAGCGGGGGGGACCAAGAGACCCAGTACTTC. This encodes CASSLSGGDQETQYF.

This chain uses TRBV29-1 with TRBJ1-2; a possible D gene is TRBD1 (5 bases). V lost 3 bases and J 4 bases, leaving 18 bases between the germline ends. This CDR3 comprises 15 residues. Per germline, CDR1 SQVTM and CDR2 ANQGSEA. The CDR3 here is CSVERRGGVLYGYTF. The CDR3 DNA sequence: TGCAGCGTTGAGCGGCGGGGGGGAGTACTCTATGGCTACACCTTC.

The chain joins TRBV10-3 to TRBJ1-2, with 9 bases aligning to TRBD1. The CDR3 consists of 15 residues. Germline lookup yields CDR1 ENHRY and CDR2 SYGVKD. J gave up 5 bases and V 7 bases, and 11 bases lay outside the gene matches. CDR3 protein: CAITNQDRGVYGYTF. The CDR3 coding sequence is TGTGCCATCACTAACCAAGACAGGGGGGTATATGGCTACACCTTC.

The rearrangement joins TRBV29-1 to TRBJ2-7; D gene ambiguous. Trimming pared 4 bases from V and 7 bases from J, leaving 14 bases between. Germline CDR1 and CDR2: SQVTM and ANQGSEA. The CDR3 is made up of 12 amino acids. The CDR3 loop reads CSVARGSEEQYF. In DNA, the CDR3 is TGCAGCGTTGCCCGCGGATCGGAGGAGCAGTACTTC.

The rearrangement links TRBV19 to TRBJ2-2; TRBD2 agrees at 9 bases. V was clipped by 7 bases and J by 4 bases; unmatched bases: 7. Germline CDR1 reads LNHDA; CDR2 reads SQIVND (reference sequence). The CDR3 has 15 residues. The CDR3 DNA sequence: TGTGCCAGTACAAGGCGGGAGGGCATCACCGGGGAGCTGTTTTTT. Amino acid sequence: CASTRREGITGELFF.

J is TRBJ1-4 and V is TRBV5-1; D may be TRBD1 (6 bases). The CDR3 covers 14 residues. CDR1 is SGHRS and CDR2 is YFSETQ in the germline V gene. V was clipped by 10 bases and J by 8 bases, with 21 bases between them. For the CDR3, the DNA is TGCGCCCCCTCCCACGGGGGGCTGTCGGAAAAACTGTTTTTT. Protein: CAPSHGGLSEKLFF.

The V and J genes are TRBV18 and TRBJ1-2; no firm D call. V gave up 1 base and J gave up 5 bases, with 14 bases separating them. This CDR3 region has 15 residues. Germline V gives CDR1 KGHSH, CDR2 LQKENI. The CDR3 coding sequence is TGTGCCAGCTCACCACGGCTAGAGGCAGAATATGGCTACACCTTC. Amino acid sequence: CASSPRLEAEYGYTF. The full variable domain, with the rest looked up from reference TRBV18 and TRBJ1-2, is NAGVMQNPRHLVRRRGQEARLRCSPMKGHSHVYWYRQLPEEGLKFMVYLQKENIIDESGMPKERFSAEFPKEGPSILRIQQVVRGDSAAYFCASSPRLEAEYGYTFGSGTRLTVV.

The chain's CDR3 is CASSQAGLQYEQYF. For the CDR3, the DNA is TGTGCCAGCAGCCAAGCCGGGCTTCAATACGAGCAGTACTTC. The chain joins TRBV14 to TRBJ2-7; D unclear. This CDR3 spans 14 amino acids. CDR1 SGHDN and CDR2 FVKESK come from the germline V gene. V was shortened by 1 base and J by 4 bases, with 11 bases between the two germline ends.

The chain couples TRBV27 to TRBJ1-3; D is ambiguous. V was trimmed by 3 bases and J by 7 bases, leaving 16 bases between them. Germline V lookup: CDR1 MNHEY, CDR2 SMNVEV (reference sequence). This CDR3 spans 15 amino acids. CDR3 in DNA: TGTGCCAGCAGTTTTTCCGGCGTAGGGCTGAACACCATATATTTT. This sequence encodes CASSFSGVGLNTIYF.

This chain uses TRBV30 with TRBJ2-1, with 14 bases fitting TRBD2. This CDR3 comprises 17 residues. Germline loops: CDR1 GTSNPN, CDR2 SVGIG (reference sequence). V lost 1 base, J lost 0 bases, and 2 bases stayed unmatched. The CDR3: CAWSGLAGGVSYNEQFF. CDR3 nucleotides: TGTGCCTGGAGTGGACTAGCGGGGGGGGTCTCCTACAATGAGCAGTTCTTC.

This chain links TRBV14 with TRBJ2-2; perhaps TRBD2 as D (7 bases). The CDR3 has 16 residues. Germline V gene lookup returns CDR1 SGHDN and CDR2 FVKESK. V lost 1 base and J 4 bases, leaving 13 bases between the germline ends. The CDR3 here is CASSQGGGPGTGELFF. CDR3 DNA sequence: TGTGCCAGCAGCCAAGGGGGGGGCCCCGGCACCGGGGAGCTGTTTTTT.

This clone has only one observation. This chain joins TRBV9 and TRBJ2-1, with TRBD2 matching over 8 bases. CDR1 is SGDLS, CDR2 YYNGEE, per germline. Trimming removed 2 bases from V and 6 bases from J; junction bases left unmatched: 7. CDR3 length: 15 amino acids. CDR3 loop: CASSVIAGIGNEQFF. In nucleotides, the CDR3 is TGTGCCAGCAGCGTTATAGCGGGGATAGGCAATGAGCAGTTCTTC.

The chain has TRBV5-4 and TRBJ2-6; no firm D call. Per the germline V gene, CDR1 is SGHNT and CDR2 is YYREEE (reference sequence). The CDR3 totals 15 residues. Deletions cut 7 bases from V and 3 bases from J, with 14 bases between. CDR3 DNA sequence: TGTGCCAGCTCAATGGAAGGGATTGGGGCCAACGTCCTGACTTTC. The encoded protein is CASSMEGIGANVLTF.

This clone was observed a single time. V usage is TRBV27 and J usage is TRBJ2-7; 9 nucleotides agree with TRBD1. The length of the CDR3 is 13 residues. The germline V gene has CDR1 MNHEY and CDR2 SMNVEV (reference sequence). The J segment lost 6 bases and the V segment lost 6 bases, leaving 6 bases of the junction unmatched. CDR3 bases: TGTGCCAGCAGAGGGACAGGGTACGGCGAGCAGTACTTC. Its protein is CASRGTGYGEQYF.

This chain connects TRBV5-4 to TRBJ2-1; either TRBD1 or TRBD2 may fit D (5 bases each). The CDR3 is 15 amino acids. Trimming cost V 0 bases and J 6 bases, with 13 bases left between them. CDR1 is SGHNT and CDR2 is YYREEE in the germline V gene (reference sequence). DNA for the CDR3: TGTGCCAGCAGCTTGGCTCACCCTGGGGGCAATGAGCAGTTCTTC. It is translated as CASSLAHPGGNEQFF.

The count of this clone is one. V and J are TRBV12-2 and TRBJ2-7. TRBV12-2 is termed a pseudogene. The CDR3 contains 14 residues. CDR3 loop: CASRLTGPRYEQYF. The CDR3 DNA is TGTGCAAGTCGCTTAACGGGACCCAGATACGAGCAGTACTTC.

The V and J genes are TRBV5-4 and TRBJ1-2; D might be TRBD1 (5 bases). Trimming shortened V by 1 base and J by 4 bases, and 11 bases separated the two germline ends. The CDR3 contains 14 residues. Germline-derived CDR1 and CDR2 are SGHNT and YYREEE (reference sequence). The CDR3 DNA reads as TGTGCCAGCAGCTTGAAAGGGGTCGGCTATGGCTACACCTTC. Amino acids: CASSLKGVGYGYTF.

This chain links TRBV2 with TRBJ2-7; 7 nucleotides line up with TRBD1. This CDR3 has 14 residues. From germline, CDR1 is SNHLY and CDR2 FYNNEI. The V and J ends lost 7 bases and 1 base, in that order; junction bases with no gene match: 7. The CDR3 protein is CASKTGQPSYEQYF. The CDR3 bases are TGTGCCAGCAAGACGGGACAGCCATCCTACGAGCAGTACTTC.

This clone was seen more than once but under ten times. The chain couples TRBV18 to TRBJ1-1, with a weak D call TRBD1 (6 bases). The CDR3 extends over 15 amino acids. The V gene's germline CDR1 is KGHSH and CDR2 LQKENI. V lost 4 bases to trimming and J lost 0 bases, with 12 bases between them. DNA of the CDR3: TGTGCCAGCTCACTCAGACAGGCTTTGAACACTGAAGCTTTCTTT. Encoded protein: CASSLRQALNTEAFF.

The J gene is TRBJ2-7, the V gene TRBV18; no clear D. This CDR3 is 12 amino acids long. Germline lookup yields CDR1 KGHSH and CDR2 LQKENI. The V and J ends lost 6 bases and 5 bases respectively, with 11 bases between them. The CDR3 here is CASSHPGNEQYF. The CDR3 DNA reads TGTGCCAGCTCCCACCCAGGTAACGAGCAGTACTTC.

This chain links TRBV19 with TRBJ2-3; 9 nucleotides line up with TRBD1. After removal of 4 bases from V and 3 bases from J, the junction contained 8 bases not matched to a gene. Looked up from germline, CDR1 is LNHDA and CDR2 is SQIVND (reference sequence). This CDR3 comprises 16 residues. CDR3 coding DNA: TGTGCCAGTAGTAGCGGGACAGGGAGGATAACAGATACGCAGTATTTT. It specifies CASSSGTGRITDTQYF.

CDR3 in amino acids: CASSSTFSGEVGQFF. In nucleotides, the CDR3 is TGTGCCAGCAGCTCGACCTTTAGCGGGGAAGTGGGGCAGTTCTTC. This chain connects TRBV7-6 to TRBJ2-1; 8 nucleotides line up with TRBD2. The CDR3 runs to 15 residues. Germline assignment: CDR1 SGHVS and CDR2 FNYEAQ. Trimming removed 4 bases from V and 12 bases from J; junction bases left unmatched: 14.